These T cell receptor beta chains were read from a single sample in a study of PD-1 blockade in classical Hodgkin lymphoma. Profiled with immunoSEQ multiplex PCR; TCRdb holds only in-frame clones, not every one. This sample carries around 13,000 clones, roughly 90% of them seen once, and the ten largest clones take about 0.85%. This material consisted of CD4+ T cells from blood, taken before the fourth cycle of nivolumab. The receptors stem from a human donor with classical Hodgkin lymphoma. Both conserved end residues are part of each CDR3. The D gene is left open where the match is weak. Size is omitted from some rows. Given values are once, few, many or a class for expanded clones.

cdr3_aa	cdr3_nt	v_call	j_call	d_call	clone_size
CASSFNPRNTEAFF	TGTGCCAGCAGTTTCAATCCAAGGAACACTGAAGCTTTCTTT	TRBV5-4	TRBJ1-1	-	-
CAISESGQGRFDSPLHF	TGTGCCATCAGTGAGTCCGGACAGGGGAGATTTGATTCACCCCTCCACTTT	TRBV10-3	TRBJ1-6	TRBD1	-
CASGLTGGQETQYF	TGTGCTAGTGGTTTGACAGGCGGGCAAGAGACCCAGTACTTC	TRBV12-5	TRBJ2-5	-	-
CASTLRRVRGEQYF	TGTGCCAGCACCCTACGGAGGGTACGGGGCGAGCAGTACTTC	TRBV5-5	TRBJ2-7	-	-
CAISESTGLTNTEAFF	TGTGCCATCAGTGAGTCTACAGGGCTGACGAACACTGAAGCTTTCTTT	TRBV10-3	TRBJ1-1	-	once
CASTGFGQGAGGPEAFF	TGTGCCAGCACGGGGTTTGGACAGGGGGCGGGAGGTCCTGAAGCTTTCTTT	TRBV5-4	TRBJ1-1	TRBD1	-
CASSLSKGQGSNQPQHF	TGTGCCAGCAGTTTATCGAAAGGACAGGGGAGCAATCAGCCCCAGCATTTT	TRBV27	TRBJ1-5	TRBD1	-
CASSPLSGRDIQYF	TGCGCCAGCAGCCCGTTGAGCGGTAGGGACATTCAGTACTTC	TRBV5-1	TRBJ2-4	-	-
CAWSAPTGLREKLFF	TGTGCCTGGAGCGCCCCGACGGGATTGCGAGAAAAACTGTTTTTT	TRBV30	TRBJ1-4	-	-
CASSLDNRNSEAFF	TGTGCCAGCAGCTTAGACAACAGGAACAGTGAAGCTTTCTTT	TRBV7-2	TRBJ1-1	-	-
CASSQASGFSYSSYEQYF	TGTGCCAGCAGCCAAGCGTCAGGTTTTTCTTACAGCTCCTACGAGCAGTACTTC	TRBV14	TRBJ2-7	-	-
CASSEGGSYEQYF	TGTGCCAGCAGTGAAGGGGGATCCTACGAGCAGTACTTC	TRBV2	TRBJ2-7	-	medium-sized
CAISTGTGGGYGYTF	TGTGCCATCAGTACCGGGACGGGGGGAGGATATGGCTACACCTTC	TRBV10-3	TRBJ1-2	-	-
CASSFSGTSNTGELFF	TGTGCCAGCAGCTTTTCGGGCACCTCGAACACCGGGGAGCTGTTTTTT	TRBV7-3	TRBJ2-2	-	-
CASSRTSGSETQYF	TGTGCCAGCAGCCGGACTAGCGGGAGTGAGACCCAGTACTTC	TRBV27	TRBJ2-5	TRBD2	-